The 7 T cell receptor beta chains below were found in one sample sequenced in a study of blood T cell repertoires in COVID-19. Repertoires were generated with immunoSEQ multiplex PCR, while TCRdb's copy carries only in-frame clones and drops some. The table records roughly 97,000 clones, roughly nine tenths of them present only once. The sequenced sample consisted of peripheral blood. These receptors all come from a human donor in a cohort sampled during active COVID-19.

This chain links TRBV6-2 or TRBV6-3 with TRBJ2-7; D remains unclear. The germline CDR1 and CDR2 sequences are MNHEY and SVGEGT. This CDR3 has 14 residues. V gave up 0 bases and J gave up 2 bases, with 8 bases separating them. CDR3 nucleotides: TGTGCCAGCAGTTACTCAGCACCGGCCTACGAGCAGTACTTC. It specifies CASSYSAPAYEQYF.

The chain links TRBV3-1 (or the pseudogene TRBV3-2) to TRBJ1-2, with 7 bases fitting TRBD1. The CDR3 runs 13 residues. With V trimmed by 2 bases and J by 4 bases, 1 base remained unmatched. CDR1 and CDR2 from the germline V gene are LGHDT and YNNKEL (reference sequence). In DNA, the CDR3 is TGTGCCAGCAGCCAAAACAGGGGCTATGGCTACACCTTC. Translation: CASSQNRGYGYTF.

The chain recombines TRBV5-8 with TRBJ1-1, with D tentatively TRBD1 (5 bases). Germline CDR1 is SGHTS and CDR2 is YDEGEE. The CDR3 loop spans 13 amino acids. Trimming stripped 2 bases from V and 5 bases from J, with 10 bases between. The CDR3 loop is CASSFPGRTEAFF. The CDR3 DNA is TGTGCCAGCAGCTTTCCAGGGCGGACTGAAGCTTTCTTT.

This chain joins TRBV6-5 and TRBJ1-4; D remains ambiguous. Germline CDR1 is MNHEY and CDR2 is SVGAGI. The CDR3 is made up of 10 amino acids. Trimming cost V 8 bases and J 11 bases, with 9 bases left between them. The CDR3 loop reads CASEGTKLFF. The CDR3 region has the DNA TGTGCCAGCGAGGGAACTAAACTGTTTTTT.

This chain uses TRBV7-8 with TRBJ2-2, with 8 bases matching TRBD1. Germline V gene data show CDR1 as SGHVS and CDR2 as FQNEAQ. The CDR3 totals 16 residues. With V trimmed by 4 bases and J by 4 bases, 8 bases remained unmatched. CDR3 coding DNA: TGTGCCAGCAGCTCCCCGACAGGGGCGGTCACCGGGGAGCTGTTTTTT. Amino acids: CASSSPTGAVTGELFF.

The chain combines TRBV5-5 with TRBJ2-7; perhaps TRBD2 as D (5 bases). Germline CDR1 and CDR2: SGHKS and YYEKEE (reference sequence). The CDR3 consists of 15 residues. The V end was cut by 4 bases, the J end by 0 bases, with 14 bases between. This CDR3 is CASSATPGSSYEQYF. Written as DNA, the CDR3 is TGTGCCAGCAGCGCGACTCCGGGGAGCTCCTACGAGCAGTACTTC.

The chain is built from TRBV15 and TRBJ2-5; no clear D gene. This CDR3 contains 13 residues. Deletions cut 2 bases from V and 5 bases from J, with 9 bases between. Germline CDR1 and CDR2: LNHNV and YYDKDF (reference sequence). The CDR3 protein is CATSRPPGETQYF. The CDR3 DNA reads TGTGCCACCAGCAGACCTCCCGGGGAGACCCAGTACTTC.